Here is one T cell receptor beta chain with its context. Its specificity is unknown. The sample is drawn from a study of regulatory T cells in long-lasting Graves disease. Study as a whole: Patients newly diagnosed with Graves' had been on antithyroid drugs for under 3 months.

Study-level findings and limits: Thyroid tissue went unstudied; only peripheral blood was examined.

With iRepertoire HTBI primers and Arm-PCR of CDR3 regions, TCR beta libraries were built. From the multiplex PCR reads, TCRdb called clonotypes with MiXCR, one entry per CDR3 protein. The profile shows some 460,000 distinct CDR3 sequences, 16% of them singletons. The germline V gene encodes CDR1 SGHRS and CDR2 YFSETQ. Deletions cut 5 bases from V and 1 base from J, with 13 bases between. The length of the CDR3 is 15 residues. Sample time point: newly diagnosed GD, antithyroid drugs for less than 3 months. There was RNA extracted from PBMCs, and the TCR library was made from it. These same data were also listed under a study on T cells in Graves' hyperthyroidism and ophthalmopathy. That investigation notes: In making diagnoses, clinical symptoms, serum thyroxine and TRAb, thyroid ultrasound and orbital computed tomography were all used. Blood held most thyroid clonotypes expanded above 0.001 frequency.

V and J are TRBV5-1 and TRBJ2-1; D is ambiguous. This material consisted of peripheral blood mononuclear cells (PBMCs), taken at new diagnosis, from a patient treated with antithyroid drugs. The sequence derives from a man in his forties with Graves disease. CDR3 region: CASRRTARSYNEQFF. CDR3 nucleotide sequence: TGCGCCAGCAGGAGAACAGCCCGATCCTACAATGAGCAGTTCTTC.